These T cell receptor beta chains were read from a single sample in a study of shared clonotypes between healthy human individuals. The table came from immunoSEQ multiplex PCR; TCRdb's copy has only in-frame clones and leaves some out. This table has 2 million to 3 million clones, under 95% appearing once. Sequences were obtained from naive CD4+ T cells from PBMCs. Every receptor here comes from a man aged 18 to 30 in good health. Some clones in this sample may be carry-over from other donors' samples. Both conserved end residues are part of each CDR3. The D gene is left open where the match is weak. Rows may omit the clone size; those that give it use once, few, many or a size class.

j_call | d_call | clone_size | v_call | cdr3_aa | cdr3_nt
TRBJ2-5 | . | . | TRBV11-2 | CASSLEPGLGTQYF | TGTGCCAGCAGCTTAGAGCCAGGGTTAGGGACCCAGTACTTC
TRBJ2-6 | . | . | TRBV19 | CASSIRSSGANVLTF | TGTGCCAGTAGTATCCGCAGCTCTGGGGCCAACGTCCTGACTTTC
TRBJ2-1 | . | . | TRBV5-5 | CASSWDHYNEQFF | TGTGCCAGCAGCTGGGACCATTACAATGAGCAGTTCTTC
TRBJ2-4 | TRBD2 | . | TRBV19 | CASSPGTRKNIQYF | TGTGCCAGTAGCCCTGGGACTAGAAAAAACATTCAGTACTTC
TRBJ1-3 | TRBD1 | . | TRBV30 | CAWTGGSGNTIYF | TGTGCCTGGACAGGGGGCTCTGGAAACACCATATATTTT
TRBJ2-2 | . | . | TRBV5-8 | CASSLRGTANTGELFF | TGTGCCAGCAGCTTGCGTGGAACTGCGAACACCGGGGAGCTGTTTTTT
TRBJ2-5 | . | . | TRBV18 | CASSPRTGKQETQYF | TGTGCCAGCTCACCACGAACGGGGAAACAAGAGACCCAGTACTTC
TRBJ1-5 | . | . | TRBV27 | CASSLTAGRANQPQHF | TGTGCCAGCAGTTTAACGGCAGGGCGGGCTAATCAGCCCCAGCATTTT
TRBJ2-5 | . | . | TRBV5-1 | CASSPFLTRVPGETQYF | TGCGCCAGCAGCCCCTTCCTCACCAGGGTTCCTGGGGAGACCCAGTACTTC
TRBJ1-5 | . | once | TRBV5-8 | CASSRRVQPQHF | TGTGCCAGCAGCCGTCGGGTTCAGCCCCAGCATTTT
TRBJ2-7 | . | once | TRBV28 | CASSPPGGGYRSYEQYF | TGTGCCAGCAGTCCACCAGGGGGGGGTTATCGGTCCTACGAGCAGTACTTC
TRBJ2-7 | TRBD2 | . | TRBV18 | CASSPPLAGSYEQYF | TGTGCCAGCTCACCACCACTAGCGGGCTCCTACGAGCAGTACTTC
TRBJ1-4 | . | . | TRBV11-2 | CASSLPSSGNEKLFF | TGTGCCAGCAGCTTACCGTCCTCGGGTAATGAAAAACTGTTTTTT
TRBJ1-1 | . | . | TRBV7-6 | CASSLRGPNTEAFF | TGTGCCAGCAGCTTACGGGGACCTAACACTGAAGCTTTCTTT
TRBJ1-1 | TRBD1 | . | TRBV6-5 | CASTRQGMTEAFF | TGTGCCAGCACTCGACAGGGAATGACTGAAGCTTTCTTT
TRBJ1-2 | TRBD1 | . | TRBV7-2 | CASSADRGLGYTF | TGTGCCAGCAGCGCGGACAGGGGCCTTGGCTACACCTTC
TRBJ1-5 | TRBD1 | . | TRBV28 | CASTYQDRDQPQHF | TGTGCCAGCACCTACCAGGACAGGGACCAGCCCCAGCATTTT
TRBJ2-1 | TRBD1 | . | TRBV4-2 | CASSQGTNRGIIEQFF | TGTGCCAGCAGCCAAGGCACGAACAGGGGAATAATTGAGCAGTTCTTC
TRBJ1-4 | . | . | TRBV19 | CASSAREKKLFF | TGTGCCAGTAGTGCCCGGGAGAAAAAACTGTTTTTT
TRBJ2-7 | TRBD2 | . | TRBV27 | CASSFLSLAGHEQYF | TGTGCCAGCAGTTTTCTTTCGCTAGCGGGACACGAGCAGTACTTC
TRBJ2-2 | . | . | TRBV5-1 | CASSFTGELFF | TGCGCCAGCAGCTTCACCGGGGAGCTGTTTTTT
TRBJ1-1 | . | . | TRBV6-5 | CASSKPGRMSTEAFF | TGTGCCAGCAGTAAACCGGGACGGATGAGCACTGAAGCTTTCTTT
TRBJ1-1 | . | . | TRBV19 | CASNKQHENTEAFF | TGTGCCAGTAACAAACAGCACGAGAACACTGAAGCTTTCTTT
TRBJ2-2 | . | . | TRBV19 | CASRNRAGAGELFF | TGTGCCAGTAGGAACAGGGCGGGCGCCGGGGAGCTGTTTTTT
TRBJ1-5 | TRBD1 | . | TRBV19 | CASTPGQNNQPQHF | TGTGCCAGTACTCCGGGACAGAACAATCAGCCCCAGCATTTT
TRBJ2-5 | TRBD2 | . | TRBV9 | CASSPGLAGGLETQYF | TGTGCCAGCAGCCCGGGACTAGCGGGAGGTCTAGAGACCCAGTACTTC
TRBJ1-2 | . | . | TRBV7-9 | CASSPLGPDENYGYTF | TGTGCCAGCAGCCCACTCGGACCGGACGAGAACTATGGCTACACCTTC
TRBJ1-1 | TRBD1 | . | TRBV7-8 | CASSHLTGTANTEAFF | TGTGCCAGCAGCCACCTAACCGGGACAGCGAACACTGAAGCTTTCTTT
TRBJ2-1 | . | . | TRBV5-4 | CASSFMVANNEQFF | TGTGCCAGCAGCTTTATGGTAGCCAACAATGAGCAGTTCTTC
TRBJ1-4 | . | . | TRBV10-3 | CASSDGGNEKLFF | TGTGCCAGCTCGGACGGTGGTAATGAAAAACTGTTTTTT
TRBJ2-3 | . | . | TRBV15 | CATSRDKGRGHTDTQYF | TGTGCCACCAGCAGAGATAAGGGGCGGGGACACACAGATACGCAGTATTTT
TRBJ1-5 | . | . | TRBV27 | CASSFGGLRQPQHF | TGTGCCAGCAGTTTCGGGGGGCTTCGGCAGCCCCAGCATTTT
TRBJ2-1 | TRBD2 | . | TRBV28 | CASKPPRTSGYNEQFF | TGTGCCAGCAAGCCTCCTCGGACTAGCGGCTACAATGAGCAGTTCTTC
TRBJ2-7 | . | . | TRBV6-5 | CASSPGGGLVYEQYF | TGTGCCAGCAGCCCTGGAGGGGGCCTCGTCTACGAGCAGTACTTC
TRBJ2-5 | TRBD2 | . | TRBV25-1 | CASSGLAVNQETQYF | TGTGCCAGCTCGGGACTAGCGGTCAACCAAGAGACCCAGTACTTC
TRBJ2-1 | . | . | TRBV2 | CASSVLASHNEQFF | TGTGCCAGCAGTGTCCTAGCGTCCCACAATGAGCAGTTCTTC
TRBJ1-5 | . | few | TRBV28 | CASSSGLRNQPQHF | TGTGCCAGCAGCTCCGGACTCCGGAATCAGCCCCAGCATTTT
TRBJ2-7 | . | . | TRBV10-1 | CASSESGGEQYF | TGCGCCAGCAGTGAATCCGGGGGCGAGCAGTACTTC
TRBJ1-1 | . | . | TRBV11-2 | CASSLRLNTEAFF | TGTGCCAGCAGCTTAAGGCTGAACACTGAAGCTTTCTTT
TRBJ2-7 | TRBD2 | . | TRBV5-4 | CASSWGPLAGGGYEQYF | TGTGCCAGCAGCTGGGGGCCTCTAGCGGGAGGGGGCTACGAGCAGTACTTC
TRBJ2-1 | . | . | TRBV5-1 | CASSLAPAGGNEQFF | TGCGCCAGCAGCTTGGCACCCGCAGGGGGGAATGAGCAGTTCTTC
TRBJ2-2 | TRBD2 | . | TRBV19 | CASSNPGGNTGELFF | TGTGCCAGTAGTAACCCGGGGGGGAACACCGGGGAGCTGTTTTTT
TRBJ2-5 | . | . | TRBV28 | CASSSSGTQETQYF | TGTGCCAGCAGTTCATCCGGGACCCAAGAGACCCAGTACTTC
TRBJ2-7 | TRBD1 | . | TRBV10-3 | CATKTAGTGINEQYF | TGTGCCACCAAAACCGCCGGGACAGGGATCAACGAGCAGTACTTC
TRBJ2-6 | TRBD2 | . | TRBV7-3 | CASSGSGSNSGANVLTF | TGTGCCAGCAGCGGTAGCGGGAGCAACTCTGGGGCCAACGTCCTGACTTTC
TRBJ2-1 | . | . | TRBV28 | CASSLGGALHEQFF | TGTGCCAGCAGTTTAGGGGGGGCGCTCCATGAGCAGTTCTTC
TRBJ2-3 | . | . | TRBV7-2 | CASSLVVGTDTQYF | TGTGCCAGCAGCTTAGTCGTTGGCACAGATACGCAGTATTTT
TRBJ1-5 | . | . | TRBV9 | CASSVRGEQPQHF | TGTGCCAGCAGCGTAAGGGGCGAGCAGCCCCAGCATTTT
TRBJ2-3 | . | . | TRBV28 | CASSLASRGADTQYF | TGTGCCAGCAGTTTGGCATCCCGAGGGGCAGATACGCAGTATTTT
TRBJ1-1 | . | . | TRBV28 | CASSIPGRSTEAFF | TGTGCCAGCAGTATCCCCGGGAGGAGCACTGAAGCTTTCTTT
TRBJ2-1 | . | . | TRBV7-3 | CASSFGGGENEQFF | TGTGCCAGCAGCTTCGGGGGCGGCGAGAATGAGCAGTTCTTC
TRBJ1-2 | TRBD1 | few | TRBV28 | CASSARTGDGYGYTF | TGTGCCAGCAGTGCCCGGACAGGGGATGGCTATGGCTACACCTTC
TRBJ1-3 | . | . | TRBV28 | CASSTGIGNTIYF | TGTGCCAGCAGCACAGGGATAGGAAACACCATATATTTT
TRBJ2-3 | . | . | TRBV28 | CASSLAGLDLSTDTQYF | TGTGCCAGCAGTTTAGCGGGGCTGGACCTAAGCACAGATACGCAGTATTTT